This is a list of T cell receptor beta chains from one sample in a study of vaccination effects on CD4 cells after COVID-19. These receptors' antigens are unknown. Clones were sequenced by immunoSEQ multiplex PCR, and TCRdb holds only the in-frame ones, with some missing. The sample holds about 57,000 clones, around 84% seen once. The sequencing used CD4+ T cells from PBMCs cultured without peptide, collected after COVID-19 vaccination. The receptors here all came from a human donor who received a COVID-19 vaccine. Each CDR3 is given with its conserved first and last residue. Each record gives: J gene, V gene, D gene, CDR3 length, clone size, CDR3 protein, CDR3 DNA. The D gene is left open where the match is weak. Expanded clones are given a class, and other clones once, few, many or no size at all.

J: TRBJ2-7
V: TRBV5-4
D: TRBD1
length: 14
size: NA
CDR3: CASSLGQGAYEQYF
DNA: TGTGCCAGCAGCTTGGGGCAGGGGGCCTACGAGCAGTACTTC

J: TRBJ1-3
V: TRBV7-2
D: NA
length: 16
size: few
CDR3: CASSSGTRSSGNTIYF
DNA: TGTGCCAGCAGCTCGGGGACACGGAGCTCTGGAAACACCATATATTTT

J: TRBJ2-3
V: TRBV6-2/TRBV6-3
D: TRBD2
length: 18
size: NA
CDR3: CASSYTLSGGDLRDTQYF
DNA: TGTGCCAGCAGTTACACCCTCAGCGGGGGGGACTTGAGAGATACGCAGTATTTT

J: TRBJ2-1
V: TRBV6-4
D: TRBD2
length: 15
size: NA
CDR3: CASSLTSGGADEQFF
DNA: TGTGCCAGCAGCCTGACTAGCGGGGGGGCCGATGAGCAGTTCTTC

J: TRBJ2-4
V: TRBV12-3/TRBV12-4
D: NA
length: 11
size: NA
CDR3: CASSLRDIQYF
DNA: TGTGCCAGCAGCCTTCGCGACATTCAGTACTTC

J: TRBJ2-7
V: TRBV6-2/TRBV6-3
D: NA
length: 13
size: NA
CDR3: CASSSTRPGEQYF
DNA: TGTGCCAGCAGTTCCACTAGGCCGGGAGAGCAGTACTTC

J: TRBJ1-2
V: TRBV6-2/TRBV6-3
D: NA
length: 14
size: NA
CDR3: CASSGVGTAMSYTF
DNA: TGTGCCAGCAGCGGGGTTGGGACTGCTATGAGCTACACCTTC

J: TRBJ2-1
V: TRBV7-2
D: NA
length: 14
size: NA
CDR3: CASSLGPSSDEQFF
DNA: TGTGCCAGCAGCTTAGGCCCCAGTTCGGATGAGCAGTTCTTC

J: TRBJ2-1
V: TRBV27
D: NA
length: 15
size: NA
CDR3: CASSLSLAGPDEQFF
DNA: TGTGCCAGCAGTTTATCCCTCGCTGGCCCCGATGAGCAGTTCTTC

J: TRBJ2-5
V: TRBV6-5
D: TRBD1
length: 15
size: NA
CDR3: CASSTRQGRRETQYF
DNA: TGTGCCAGCAGTACCCGACAGGGGAGAAGGGAGACCCAGTACTTC

J: TRBJ1-3
V: TRBV6-5
D: TRBD1
length: 15
size: once
CDR3: CASSYRRGSGNTIYF
DNA: TGTGCCAGCAGTTACCGCAGGGGGTCCGGAAACACCATATATTTT

J: TRBJ2-5
V: TRBV7-6
D: NA
length: 13
size: NA
CDR3: CASSLQDWETQYF
DNA: TGTGCCAGCAGCCTACAGGATTGGGAGACCCAGTACTTC

J: TRBJ2-7
V: TRBV2
D: TRBD2
length: 16
size: NA
CDR3: CASSFGLAGASYEQYF
DNA: TGTGCCAGCAGTTTCGGACTAGCGGGGGCCTCATACGAGCAGTACTTC

J: TRBJ2-1
V: TRBV11-3
D: NA
length: 18
size: NA
CDR3: CASSLGGLGLGPGNEQFF
DNA: TGTGCCAGCAGCTTAGGGGGCCTGGGGTTGGGGCCTGGCAATGAGCAGTTCTTC

J: TRBJ1-1
V: TRBV19
D: NA
length: 16
size: NA
CDR3: CASSPPDRPRGTEAFF
DNA: TGTGCCAGTAGTCCCCCGGACCGGCCTAGGGGCACTGAAGCTTTCTTT

J: TRBJ1-3
V: TRBV7-8
D: TRBD1
length: 15
size: NA
CDR3: CASSFPGGTVDTIYF
DNA: TGTGCCAGCAGCTTCCCGGGGGGGACAGTTGACACCATATATTTT

J: TRBJ2-1
V: TRBV18
D: NA
length: 14
size: NA
CDR3: CASSDSWGYNEQFF
DNA: TGTGCCAGCTCAGACAGTTGGGGCTACAATGAGCAGTTCTTC

J: TRBJ1-2
V: TRBV7-8
D: NA
length: 14
size: NA
CDR3: CASSLTGVPYGYTF
DNA: TGTGCCAGCAGCCTGACAGGAGTACCCTATGGCTACACCTTC

J: TRBJ1-5
V: TRBV6-6
D: TRBD1
length: 14
size: medium-sized
CDR3: CASSGGTGEAPQHF
DNA: TGTGCCAGCAGTGGCGGGACAGGGGAGGCGCCCCAGCATTTT

J: TRBJ1-1
V: TRBV19
D: NA
length: 13
size: few
CDR3: CASSISLNTEAFF
DNA: TGTGCCAGTAGTATCAGCCTAAACACTGAAGCTTTCTTT

J: TRBJ1-6
V: TRBV7-2
D: NA
length: 13
size: NA
CDR3: CASSSRGVSPLHF
DNA: TGTGCCAGCAGCTCCAGGGGAGTTTCACCCCTCCACTTT

J: TRBJ2-1
V: TRBV7-7
D: NA
length: 13
size: NA
CDR3: CASSFGTSYEQFF
DNA: TGTGCTAGCAGCTTCGGGACTTCTTATGAGCAGTTCTTC

J: TRBJ2-7
V: TRBV7-8
D: TRBD1
length: 15
size: NA
CDR3: CASSFHRGPSYEQYF
DNA: TGTGCCAGCAGCTTCCACAGGGGGCCATCCTACGAGCAGTACTTC

J: TRBJ2-7
V: TRBV5-5
D: NA
length: 12
size: NA
CDR3: CASSWGTGEQYF
DNA: TGTGCCAGCAGCTGGGGGACCGGCGAGCAGTACTTC

J: TRBJ1-1
V: TRBV9
D: NA
length: 13
size: NA
CDR3: CASSASENTEAFF
DNA: TGTGCCAGCAGCGCCAGTGAGAACACTGAAGCTTTCTTT

J: TRBJ1-1
V: TRBV18
D: NA
length: 14
size: NA
CDR3: CASSPQTENTEAFF
DNA: TGTGCCAGCTCACCCCAGACAGAGAACACTGAAGCTTTCTTT

J: TRBJ1-1
V: TRBV7-9
D: NA
length: 13
size: NA
CDR3: CASSRSSNTEAFF
DNA: TGTGCCAGCAGCCGGTCCTCGAACACTGAAGCTTTCTTT

J: TRBJ1-1
V: TRBV6-2/TRBV6-3
D: TRBD1
length: 12
size: NA
CDR3: CASSLTGTEAFF
DNA: TGTGCCAGCAGCCTGACAGGGACTGAAGCTTTCTTT

J: TRBJ2-1
V: TRBV20-1
D: NA
length: 16
size: few
CDR3: CSASESGLVRTNEQFF
DNA: TGCAGTGCTAGTGAGAGCGGGCTTGTTAGAACCAATGAGCAGTTCTTC

J: TRBJ1-1
V: TRBV5-5
D: TRBD1
length: 14
size: NA
CDR3: CASSLQGANTEAFF
DNA: TGTGCCAGCAGCTTGCAGGGGGCTAACACTGAAGCTTTCTTT

J: TRBJ1-2
V: TRBV28
D: NA
length: 12
size: NA
CDR3: CASSLTVYGYTF
DNA: TGTGCCAGCAGTTTGACAGTCTATGGCTACACCTTC

J: TRBJ1-6
V: TRBV5-4
D: NA
length: 12
size: NA
CDR3: CASSLNKSPLHF
DNA: TGTGCCAGCAGCTTAAATAAATCACCCCTCCACTTT

J: TRBJ1-2
V: TRBV12-3/TRBV12-4
D: TRBD1
length: 12
size: NA
CDR3: CASRNSGTAGTF
DNA: TGTGCCAGCAGGAATTCCGGGACAGCCGGTACCTTC

J: TRBJ2-1
V: TRBV27
D: NA
length: 17
size: NA
CDR3: CASSLSPARPPSYEQFF
DNA: TGTGCCAGCAGTTTATCCCCCGCTAGACCCCCGAGCTATGAGCAGTTCTTC

J: TRBJ2-1
V: TRBV4-2
D: TRBD1
length: 17
size: NA
CDR3: CASSQDPRDRGANEQFF
DNA: TGTGCCAGCAGCCAAGACCCCCGGGACAGGGGTGCCAATGAGCAGTTCTTC

J: TRBJ1-1
V: TRBV18
D: NA
length: 13
size: NA
CDR3: CASSPAQDTEAFF
DNA: TGTGCCAGCTCCCCCGCCCAAGACACTGAAGCTTTCTTT

J: TRBJ1-1
V: TRBV15
D: NA
length: 16
size: NA
CDR3: CATSRVVGGVYTEAFF
DNA: TGTGCCACCAGCAGAGTTGTTGGAGGGGTGTACACTGAAGCTTTCTTT

J: TRBJ2-3
V: TRBV5-1
D: TRBD2
length: 15
size: NA
CDR3: CASSREGGVTDTQYF
DNA: TGCGCCAGCAGCCGGGAGGGGGGAGTCACAGATACGCAGTATTTT

J: TRBJ2-7
V: TRBV7-3
D: TRBD2
length: 13
size: few
CDR3: CASSSSGGYEQYF
DNA: TGTGCCAGCAGCTCTAGCGGGGGTTACGAGCAGTACTTC

J: TRBJ1-4
V: TRBV6-6
D: NA
length: 12
size: NA
CDR3: CASSPQLSEPCF
DNA: TGTGCCAGCAGCCCCCAGTTGTCGGAACCCTGTTTT

J: TRBJ2-5
V: TRBV19
D: NA
length: 13
size: NA
CDR3: CASSMKGIETQYF
DNA: TGTGCCAGTAGTATGAAGGGGATAGAGACCCAGTACTTC

J: TRBJ2-6
V: TRBV11-2
D: NA
length: 17
size: NA
CDR3: CASSPPPSQPGANVLTF
DNA: TGTGCCAGCAGCCCTCCACCGAGCCAGCCTGGGGCCAACGTCCTGACTTTC

J: TRBJ2-4
V: TRBV18
D: TRBD1
length: 14
size: NA
CDR3: CASSLSGTGGIQYF
DNA: TGTGCCAGCTCACTTTCTGGGACAGGAGGCATTCAGTACTTC

J: TRBJ1-1
V: TRBV18
D: NA
length: 14
size: NA
CDR3: CASSPPGGKAEAFF
DNA: TGTGCCAGCTCACCACCCGGGGGCAAGGCTGAAGCTTTCTTT

J: TRBJ1-2
V: TRBV19
D: NA
length: 14
size: NA
CDR3: CASNPSWGVYGYTF
DNA: TGTGCCAGTAACCCGAGCTGGGGGGTCTATGGCTACACCTTC

J: TRBJ2-1
V: TRBV5-4
D: TRBD2
length: 15
size: NA
CDR3: CASNLRTSGKNEQFF
DNA: TGTGCCAGCAACCTAAGGACTAGCGGGAAGAATGAGCAGTTCTTC

J: TRBJ2-7
V: TRBV18
D: NA
length: 12
size: NA
CDR3: CASSLPGAEQYF
DNA: TGTGCCAGCTCTCTCCCCGGCGCCGAGCAGTACTTC

J: TRBJ1-2
V: TRBV5-4
D: TRBD1
length: 13
size: NA
CDR3: CASSRGQGSGYTF
DNA: TGTGCCAGCAGCCGGGGACAGGGAAGTGGCTACACCTTC

J: TRBJ1-5
V: TRBV10-3
D: NA
length: 16
size: NA
CDR3: CAISESGTNSNQPQHF
DNA: TGTGCCATCAGTGAGTCGGGAACGAATAGCAATCAGCCCCAGCATTTT

J: TRBJ2-7
V: TRBV30
D: NA
length: 11
size: NA
CDR3: CAWQRGYEQYF
DNA: TGTGCCTGGCAGAGGGGGTACGAGCAGTACTTC

J: TRBJ1-1
V: TRBV6-1
D: NA
length: 14
size: NA
CDR3: CASSERGGYTEAFF
DNA: TGTGCCAGCAGTGAGCGGGGCGGATACACTGAAGCTTTCTTT